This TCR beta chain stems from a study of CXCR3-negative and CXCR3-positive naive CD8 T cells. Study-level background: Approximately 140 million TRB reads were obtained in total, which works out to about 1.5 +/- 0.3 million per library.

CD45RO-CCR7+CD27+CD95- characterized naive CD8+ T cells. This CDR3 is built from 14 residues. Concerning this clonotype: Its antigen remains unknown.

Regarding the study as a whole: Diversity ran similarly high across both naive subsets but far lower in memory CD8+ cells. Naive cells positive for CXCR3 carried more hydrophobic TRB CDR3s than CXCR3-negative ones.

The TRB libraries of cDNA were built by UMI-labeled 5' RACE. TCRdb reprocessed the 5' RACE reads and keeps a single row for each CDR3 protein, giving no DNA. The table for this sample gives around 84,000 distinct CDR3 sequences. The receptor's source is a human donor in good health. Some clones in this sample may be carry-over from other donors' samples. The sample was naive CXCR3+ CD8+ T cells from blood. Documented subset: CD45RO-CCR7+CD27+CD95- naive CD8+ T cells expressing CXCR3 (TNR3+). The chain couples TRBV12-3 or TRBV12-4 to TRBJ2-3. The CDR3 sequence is CANSLGQYTDTQYF.